This is a list of T cell receptor beta chains from one sample in a study of T cells in Graves' hyperthyroidism and ophthalmopathy. MiXCR, applied by TCRdb to the multiplex PCR reads, yields one record per CDR3 protein. The sample has about 500,000 distinct CDR3 sequences; 15% to 20% are singletons. Sample: blood. These receptors were taken from a woman aged 25-40 years with Graves' ophthalmopathy. The CDR3 runs from the conserved cysteine through the conserved F or W. The order of the fields is V gene, J gene, D gene, clone size, CDR3 DNA, CDR3 protein. D genes are given only for firm matches. Part of the rows lack a size; the others show once, few, many or a class for expanded clones.

>TRBV7-3|TRBJ2-1|TRBD2|many
TGTGCCAGCAGCTTCATGGGACTAGCGGATGAGCAGTTCTTC
CASSFMGLADEQFF
>TRBV7-2|TRBJ2-3|TRBD2|many
TGTGCCAGCAGCCTATTAGCGGGAGTGGATACGCAGTATTTT
CASSLLAGVDTQYF
>TRBV18|TRBJ1-5|-|-
TGTGCCAGCTCACCAGTCGGGGGGCGCGATCAGCCCCAGCATTTT
CASSPVGGRDQPQHF
>TRBV27|TRBJ2-3|-|-
TGTGCCAGCAGTTGGTCGACTTTGGGCACAGATACGCAGTATTTT
CASSWSTLGTDTQYF
>TRBV12-3/TRBV12-4|TRBJ2-1|TRBD2|many
TGTGCCAGCAGTCTTAGCGGGAGGGCCCAAGGGGATGAGCAGTTCTTC
CASSLSGRAQGDEQFF
>TRBV7-2|TRBJ2-1|TRBD1|-
TGTGCCAGCAGCTCCCGGACAGGGAGCCCCAATGAGCAGTTCTTC
CASSSRTGSPNEQFF
>TRBV7-3|TRBJ2-3|-|few
TGTGCCAGCAGCTTTAAGGCGGGGGATACGCAGTATTTT
CASSFKAGDTQYF
>TRBV6-1|TRBJ2-7|TRBD1|few
TGTGCCAGCAGCCCTGACCCGACAGGGGGCCTACTCAACGAGCAGTACTTC
CASSPDPTGGLLNEQYF
>TRBV6-2/TRBV6-3|TRBJ2-2|TRBD2|-
TGTGCCAGCAGACTAGCGGGAGATGGAACCGGGGAGCTGTTTTTT
CASRLAGDGTGELFF
>TRBV3-1|TRBJ2-1|TRBD2|many
TGTGCCAGCAGCCTAGGACTAGCGGGAGTTCCGTTCTTC
CASSLGLAGVPFF
>TRBV5-5|TRBJ2-3|-|many
TGTGCCAGCAGCTTGAAGAGGTCAGGGTATGAGACAGATACGCAGTATTTT
CASSLKRSGYETDTQYF